These T cell receptor beta chains were read from a single sample in a study of T-cell reconstitution after alpha-beta-depleted transplantation in children. Using its own MiXCR run on the PCR reads, TCRdb lists one record per CDR3 protein. The data hold around 100,000 distinct CDR3 sequences, with around 5.9% observed a single time. The specimen was PBMCs, mostly from graft donor cells, collected 60 days after TCRalphabeta/CD19-depleted stem cell transplant. These receptors were taken from a female patient between 2 and 10 years old who had a stem cell transplant for Fanconi anemia, so the T cells may come from the graft donor. The CDR3 runs from the conserved cysteine through the conserved F or W. The D gene is left open where the match is weak. Only some rows state a clone size, as once, few, many or a class for expanded clones.

TRBJ1-5 . TRBV23-1 . CASSQNSENQPQHF TGCGCCAGCAGTCAAAACAGTGAAAATCAGCCCCAGCATTTT
TRBJ2-7 TRBD1 TRBV5-1 many CASSSSDRVFYEQYF TGCGCCAGCAGCTCCTCCGACAGGGTATTCTACGAGCAGTACTTC
TRBJ2-1 TRBD2 TRBV12-3/TRBV12-4 many CASSLISGIEYNEQFF TGTGCCAGCAGTTTGATTAGCGGGATCGAATACAATGAGCAGTTCTTC
TRBJ2-4 TRBD2 TRBV7-8 many CASSFLAGGLSIQYF TGTGCCAGCAGCTTTCTAGCGGGGGGGCTCTCCATTCAGTACTTC
TRBJ2-1 TRBD1 TRBV24-1 . CATSDLKTDLTQTGEKVYNEQFF TGTGCCACCAGTGATTTGAAAACCGACTTGACCCAGACAGGGGAGAAGGTCTACAATGAGCAGTTCTTC
TRBJ1-4 . TRBV6-5 few CASSYSSSTNEKLFF TGTGCCAGCAGTTACTCCAGCTCCACTAATGAAAAACTGTTTTTT
TRBJ2-1 TRBD2 TRBV11-2 . CASSQAGGWNEQFF TGTGCCAGCAGCCAAGCGGGGGGTTGGAATGAGCAGTTCTTC
TRBJ2-5 TRBD2 TRBV4-2 . CASSQDSSGGAEETQYF TGTGCCAGCAGCCAAGATTCGAGCGGGGGGGCCGAAGAGACCCAGTACTTC
TRBJ1-5 . TRBV20-1 many CSASPLRNQPQHF TGCAGTGCTAGTCCTTTACGCAATCAGCCCCAGCATTTT
TRBJ2-5 . TRBV7-8 many CASKSQQETQYF TGTGCCAGCAAGAGTCAACAAGAGACCCAGTACTTC
TRBJ2-7 TRBD1 TRBV12-3/TRBV12-4 many CASSLFPQGSYEQYF TGTGCCAGCAGTTTATTTCCACAGGGGTCCTACGAGCAGTACTTC
TRBJ2-2 . TRBV7-7 many CASTAGPNTGELFF TGTGCCAGCACGGCAGGGCCTAACACCGGGGAGCTGTTTTTT
TRBJ2-5 TRBD2 TRBV29-1 many CSVTGGLAGGPETQYF TGCAGCGTGACAGGGGGACTAGCGGGAGGGCCAGAGACCCAGTACTTC
TRBJ1-2 . TRBV18 few CASSPPGIGNFNYGYTF TGTGCCAGCTCACCGCCGGGAATTGGAAACTTCAACTATGGCTACACCTTC
TRBJ2-3 TRBD2 TRBV12-3/TRBV12-4 many CASRRAGTFTDTQYF TGTGCCAGCAGGCGAGCGGGAACCTTCACAGATACGCAGTATTTT
TRBJ2-5 TRBD2 TRBV28 many CASTGGAEETQYF TGTGCCAGCACCGGGGGGGCGGAAGAGACCCAGTACTTC
TRBJ2-1 TRBD2 TRBV5-1 many CASSSGTSGDNEQFF TGCGCCAGCAGCTCCGGGACTAGCGGTGACAATGAGCAGTTCTTC
TRBJ1-1 . TRBV5-1 many CASSLVRNTEAFF TGTGCCAGCAGCTTAGTGCGGAACACTGAAGCTTTCTTT
TRBJ2-1 . TRBV6-5 few CASSYSSLAPNEQFF TGTGCCAGCAGTTACTCATCACTGGCCCCCAATGAGCAGTTCTTC
TRBJ1-1 . TRBV11-2 many CASSLQTVEAFF TGTGCCAGCAGCTTACAGACAGTTGAAGCTTTCTTT
TRBJ2-1 TRBD1 TRBV5-1 many CASSFYPGQGDNEQFF TGCGCCAGCAGCTTCTACCCGGGACAGGGGGACAATGAGCAGTTCTTC
TRBJ2-1 . TRBV20-1 many CSADRQPAHEQFF TGCAGTGCCGATCGACAGCCCGCCCATGAGCAGTTCTTC
TRBJ1-1 TRBD1 TRBV7-3 . CASSLSGQGSEAFF TGTGCCAGCAGCTTATCGGGACAGGGGTCAGAAGCTTTCTTT
TRBJ2-3 TRBD2 TRBV7-9 many CASSTGLATSTDTQYF TGTGCCAGCAGCACCGGACTAGCTACTTCGACAGATACGCAGTATTTT
TRBJ2-5 TRBD1 TRBV25-1 few CASSDPGTGRETQYF TGTGCCAGCAGTGACCCCGGGACAGGTCGAGAGACCCAGTACTTC
TRBJ2-5 TRBD2 TRBV7-3 many CASSLSGGAVETQYF TGTGCCAGCAGCTTGAGCGGGGGGGCCGTGGAGACCCAGTACTTC
TRBJ1-5 TRBD1 TRBV7-8 many CASSNTNLGGQGAQHF TGTGCCAGCAGCAACACCAACCTCGGGGGACAGGGGGCCCAGCATTTT